The T cell receptor (beta chain) described here comes from a study of T cell changes during pregnancy in multiple sclerosis. This table comes from immunoSEQ multiplex PCR, and its TCRdb copy is limited to in-frame clones, with some not included. The sample includes some 50,000 clones, about 90% of them seen just once. The receptor's source is a female donor in good health, enrolled as a control in a pregnancy study. The sequenced sample was peripheral blood, obtained in the first trimester of pregnancy.

For the CDR3, the DNA is TGTGCCAGCAGCTCATGGCAGGGTCCAGATACGCAGTATTTT. This translates into CASSSWQGPDTQYF. The V and J genes are TRBV7-9 and TRBJ2-3; D is perhaps TRBD1 (5 bases). Between the trimmed V and J ends, which lost 4 bases and 4 bases, there was a span of 12 bases. The CDR3 has 14 amino acids. Germline assignment: CDR1 SEHNR and CDR2 FQNEAQ (reference sequence).